This T cell receptor beta chain was documented in a study of spatial heterogeneity in lung cancer. About the research overall: The count of detected beta-chain sequences consistently exceeded that of alpha-chain sequences.

This clonotype is classed as medium-sized. A distinct unique molecular identifier was carried by each TCR cDNA molecule. From the 5' RACE reads, TCRdb called clonotypes with MiXCR, one entry per CDR3 protein. The sample has over a thousand distinct CDR3 sequences, about 13% seen once; the top ten hold 18%. This CDR3 has 15 residues. V lost 1 base and J lost 5; bases outside the gene matches: 6. The V gene's germline CDR1 is SGHRS and CDR2 YFSETQ. The time point is: sample taken at primary tumor resection. In each case, whole RNA from tumor, nontumor lung or frozen PBMC was sequenced unsorted. The sequence was obtained from a male donor with early-stage non-small cell lung cancer. The starting material was normal lung tissue next to the tumor, obtained at surgery. The J gene is TRBJ2-7, the V gene TRBV5-1; 10 bases fit TRBD1. This CDR3 reads CASSLTTGGLNEQYF. The CDR3 DNA is TGCGCCAGCAGCTTGACGACAGGGGGCTTGAACGAGCAGTACTTC.